The 5 T cell receptor beta chains listed next were all sequenced from one sample in a study of shared clonotypes between healthy human individuals. This table comes from immunoSEQ multiplex PCR, and its TCRdb copy is limited to in-frame clones, with some not included. The sample yields approximately 2,200,000 clones, under 95% seen once. Terminally differentiated effector memory CD45RA+ cells were excluded from the naive CD8 cells, which were CD45RO-negative and positively selected for CCR7. The sample taken for sequencing was naive CD8+ T cells from PBMCs. The receptors were sampled from a man between 18 and 35 years old in good health. Some clones in this sample may be carry-over from other donors' samples.

The chain recombines TRBV29-1 with TRBJ2-1; 11 bases line up with TRBD2. The CDR3 totals 15 residues. V was pared by 7 bases and J by 0 bases, with 5 bases of the junction left unmatched. The V gene's germline CDR1 is SQVTM and CDR2 ANQGSEA. CDR3 DNA sequence: TGCAGCGGACTAGCGGGGAGGGTCTCCTACAATGAGCAGTTCTTC. Translation gives CSGLAGRVSYNEQFF.

The CDR3, as DNA: TGTGCCAGCAGGCCCTGGCCGGGCTCCTACGAGCAGTACTTC. Translation: CASRPWPGSYEQYF. The V call is TRBV27, the J call TRBJ2-7; D call uncertain. Germline-derived CDR1 and CDR2 are MNHEY and SMNVEV (reference sequence). The CDR3 is made up of 14 amino acids. Trimming took off 6 bases at V and 0 bases at J, with 12 bases between the two ends.

The chain couples TRBV11-1 to TRBJ2-2; 7 nucleotides agree with TRBD1. V dropped 5 bases and J dropped 5; count of bases not matched to a gene: 11. The germline CDR1 and CDR2 sequences are SGHAT and FQDESV (reference sequence). CDR3 length equals 16 residues. CDR3 amino acids: CASSHADRVLTGELFF. CDR3 nucleotide sequence: TGTGCCAGCAGCCACGCCGACAGGGTACTAACCGGGGAGCTGTTTTTT.

This chain links TRBV28 with TRBJ2-2, with 8 positions matching TRBD2. The V and J ends lost 3 bases and 1 base, in that order; junction bases with no gene match: 13. The V gene's germline CDR1 is MDHEN and CDR2 SYDVKM. The CDR3 contains 19 residues. CDR3 coding DNA: TGTGCCAGCAGTTTCTTGACTAGCGACTCTCTGGAGAACACCGGGGAGCTGTTTTTT. It is translated as CASSFLTSDSLENTGELFF.

In the case of this clone: The identical CDR3 is also encoded by other nucleotide sequences in the sample. The rearrangement joins TRBV28 to TRBJ2-7, with D possibly TRBD1 on 5 matching bases. Deletions cut 3 bases from V and 4 bases from J, with 13 bases between. Germline assignment: CDR1 MDHEN and CDR2 SYDVKM. The CDR3 totals 14 residues. The CDR3 coding sequence is TGTGCCAGCAGTTTTCTAGGGGTTCGGTACGAGCAGTACTTC. Amino acids: CASSFLGVRYEQYF.